The 10 T cell receptor beta chains presented below share a single source sample, sequenced in a study of sequential checkpoint blockade in melanoma. Treatment noted: randomized to nivolumab then ipilimumab (arm A) or the reverse (arm B). Assay used: immunoSEQ multiplex PCR; TCRdb lists only in-frame clones, some missing. The repertoire holds approximately 8,700 clones, with 24% as singletons. The input for sequencing was tumor tissue (inferred from file names), taken from a patient given nivolumab and ipilimumab in sequence. All receptors come from a human donor with melanoma.

The V gene is TRBV6-8, the J gene TRBJ2-6; D gene ambiguous. The CDR3 spans 14 residues. Trimming removed 5 bases from V and 2 bases from J, with 7 bases in between. CDR1 MNHGY and CDR2 SAAAGT come from the germline V gene. The CDR3 loop is CASSPDTGANVLTF. The CDR3 coding sequence is TGTGCCAGCAGTCCCGACACTGGGGCCAACGTCCTGACTTTC.

The chain has TRBV6-8 and TRBJ1-1; 11 nucleotides match TRBD1. The V gene end was trimmed by 4 bases and the J gene end by 0 bases; junction bases not matched to a gene: 4. Germline V gene lookup returns CDR1 MNHGY and CDR2 SAAAGT. The CDR3 contains 16 residues. CDR3 protein: CASSWGQGVLNTEAFF. The CDR3 DNA sequence: TGTGCCAGCAGTTGGGGACAGGGGGTCTTGAACACTGAAGCTTTCTTT.

The V and J genes are TRBV15 and TRBJ1-1; a weak D match, TRBD1 (5 bases). CDR3 length equals 15 residues. Germline CDR1 reads LNHNV; CDR2 reads YYDKDF (reference sequence). V lost 2 bases and J lost 0, with 10 bases in between. CDR3 sequence (DNA): TGTGCCACCAGCAGACCCGACAGCCTGAACACTGAAGCTTTCTTT. Its protein is CATSRPDSLNTEAFF.

This chain links TRBV11-3 with TRBJ2-7; D may correspond to TRBD1 or TRBD2 (5 bases each). The CDR3 is 14 amino acids. Germline V gene lookup returns CDR1 SGHNT and CDR2 YENEEA. Trimming removed 3 bases from V and 6 bases from J, with 15 bases in between. The DNA of the CDR3 is TGTGCCAGCAGCTTGGGGGTCAGTCTCGGCGAGCAGTACTTC. Its translation: CASSLGVSLGEQYF.

By proportion, this clone is medium-sized (0.01 to 0.1%). The CDR3 is CASSPRAGLGHTDTQYF. The DNA of the CDR3 is TGTGCCAGCAGCCCCCGAGCGGGACTGGGCCACACAGATACGCAGTATTTT. The V and J genes are TRBV9 and TRBJ2-3; TRBD2 matches at 7 bases. The CDR3 covers 17 residues. J lost 2 bases, V lost 4 bases, and 13 bases had no gene match. Germline V gene sequence: CDR1 SGDLS, CDR2 YYNGEE.

This chain uses TRBV18 with TRBJ2-3; D gene ambiguous. The germline V gene encodes CDR1 KGHSH and CDR2 LQKENI. CDR3 size: 13 residues. Trimming left V 0 bases short and J 4 bases short, with 5 bases between. The CDR3 nucleotides are TGTGCCAGCTCACCACCGAGTTCAGATACGCAGTATTTT. The encoded protein is CASSPPSSDTQYF.

DNA for the CDR3: TGTGCCAGTAGTATTGGGTCAGGGGCAACTAATGAAAAACTGTTTTTT. This translates into CASSIGSGATNEKLFF. This chain uses TRBV19 with TRBJ1-4, with a weak D call TRBD1 (6 bases). CDR1 and CDR2 (germline): LNHDA, SQIVND (reference sequence). The V end was cut by 3 bases, the J end by 0 bases, with 11 bases between. The CDR3 totals 16 residues.

The table lists this clone with a few counts. The rearrangement uses TRBV6-7 and TRBJ2-7; D is ambiguous. TRBV6-7 counts as an open reading frame of uncertain function. Trimming shortened V by 2 bases and J by 6 bases, and 5 bases separated the two germline ends. The CDR3 runs to 11 residues. The CDR3 loop is CASSYPSEQYF. CDR3 nucleotides: TGTGCCAGCAGTTACCCCAGCGAGCAGTACTTC.

This clone was detected a few times. The chain couples TRBV7-1 to TRBJ1-1; 7 bases fit TRBD1. TRBV7-1 is reported as an ORF; its role is uncertain. Trimming cost V 4 bases and J 3 bases; bases outside gene matches: 2. The CDR3 totals 13 residues. The CDR3 is CASSFQGDTEAFF. The CDR3 DNA sequence: TGTGCCAGCAGCTTCCAGGGGGACACTGAAGCTTTCTTT.

The V gene is TRBV19, the J gene TRBJ2-7; possible D gene TRBD1, 5 bases. There are 15 residues in the CDR3. Trimming stripped 6 bases from V and 3 bases from J, with 18 bases between. CDR1 and CDR2 (germline): LNHDA, SQIVND (reference sequence). In DNA, the CDR3 is TGTGCCAGTAGCCAAAGGGTACAGGCCTTCTACGAGCAGTACTTC. Its translation is CASSQRVQAFYEQYF.